This TCR beta chain was retrieved from a study of blood T cell repertoires in COVID-19. Overall study context: PBMCs, B-cell-depleted T cells, or T cells were the source of the cDNA or gDNA that made up the material.

This table comes from immunoSEQ multiplex PCR, and its TCRdb copy is limited to in-frame clones, with some not included. The sample has approximately 130,000 clones; about four fifths are singletons. The germline V gene encodes CDR1 ENHRY and CDR2 SYGVKD. The CDR3 length is 16 residues. V was clipped by 6 bases and J by 2 bases; unmatched bases: 8. The sample holds one count of this clone. The chain uses TRBV10-3 and TRBJ2-2; TRBD2 matches at 8 bases. The sequence was collected from a human donor in a cohort sampled during active COVID-19. What was sequenced was peripheral blood. The CDR3 nucleotides read TGTGCCATCAGGGAGAGTCGGGGGGGTAACACCGGGGAGCTGTTTTTT. As protein: CAIRESRGGNTGELFF.